In this sample, the clone carrying this T cell receptor beta chain turned up once. Its target is not known. V was trimmed by 2 bases and J by 4 bases, leaving 20 bases between them. The CDR3 covers 17 residues. Germline-derived CDR1 and CDR2 are SGHTA and FQGTGA. The data stem from a study of graft-versus-host responses after intestinal transplantation. Study summary: Transplants given to recipients were multivisceral, liver-intestinal, or isolated intestinal. Every recipient had anti-thymocyte globulin induction and around 3 years of tacrolimus plus steroids.

Study-wide points: Circulating GvH clone levels at their peak were associated with HvG declines (early post-transplant). Analysis identified GvH clones in recipient marrow, with some appearing first in ileum or blood.

Data came from immunoSEQ multiplex PCR; TCRdb stores just in-frame clones and leaves some out. The sample lists some 76,000 clones, 87% seen once, with less than 9.5% in the top ten. The chain combines TRBV7-3 with TRBJ1-2; TRBD1 might be the D (5 bases). The receptor was isolated from a human donor who was the organ donor for an intestinal transplant. This specimen was unstimulated CD8+ T cells sorted from spleen or lymph node cells, taken before transplant. The CDR3 is CASSLFPAARVSYGYTF. CDR3 bases: TGTGCCAGCAGCTTATTCCCTGCGGCCAGGGTATCCTATGGCTACACCTTC.